Listed below are T cell receptor beta chains from one sample, sequenced in a study of control samples from healthy donors and cancer patients. TCRdb's copy holds only in-frame clones and misses some; the assay was immunoSEQ multiplex PCR. The sample gives more than 70,000 clones, roughly 90% of which show up once; under 20% is in the top ten. The specimen sequenced was PBMCs. All receptors come from a man aged 55 to 70 with lung cancer. Each CDR3 is given with its conserved first and last residue. D genes are given only for firm matches. The size of a clone is reported for some rows only, either as once, few or many, or as a class for expanded clones.

>TRBJ2-6|NA|NA|TRBV5-8
TGTGCCAGCAGCTGGACAGCTGGGGCCAACGTCCTGACTTTC
CASSWTAGANVLTF
>TRBJ2-2|NA|NA|TRBV4-1
TGCGCCAGCAGCCAAGATGACCTAAAGTCAGGGTTCCACACCGGGGAGCTGTTTTTT
CASSQDDLKSGFHTGELFF
>TRBJ2-1|NA|NA|TRBV4-1
TGCGCCAGCAGCCCAGGGGCCCCCCGGCTCGCTGAGCAGTTCTTC
CASSPGAPRLAEQFF
>TRBJ1-1|NA|NA|TRBV30
TGTGCCTGGAGTGTAGGGTTCTTTGAAGCTTTCTTT
CAWSVGFFEAFF
>TRBJ1-1|NA|NA|TRBV7-9
TGTGCCAGCAGCCCCTATAGTGGGGGCGCTGAAGCTTTCTTT
CASSPYSGGAEAFF
>TRBJ1-2|once|TRBD1|TRBV30
TGTGCCTGGAGTGTACCGGGACAGGGGTATTATGGCTACACCTTC
CAWSVPGQGYYGYTF
>TRBJ2-7|NA|TRBD1|TRBV5-1
TGCGCCAGCAGCGAGACAGGGGCGTTCTACGAGCAGTACTTC
CASSETGAFYEQYF
>TRBJ2-3|NA|NA|TRBV24-1
TGTGCCACATCTCAGGAGGCAGATACGCAGTATTTT
CATSQEADTQYF
>TRBJ1-5|few|NA|TRBV4-1
TGCGCCAGCAGCCAAACGTCATCAGGCCAGCCCCAGCATTTT
CASSQTSSGQPQHF
>TRBJ2-2|NA|TRBD1|TRBV29-1
TGCAGCGTTGAAGAGCCAGGGGGCACCGGGGAGCTGTTTTTT
CSVEEPGGTGELFF
>TRBJ2-7|NA|TRBD1|TRBV10-3
TGTGCCATCAGGGCGGGACAGGGGTCCTACGAGCAGTACTTC
CAIRAGQGSYEQYF
>TRBJ1-1|NA|TRBD1|TRBV3-1/TRBV3-2
TGTGCCAGCACCCTCCGGGACAGGGGCACTGAAGCTTTCTTT
CASTLRDRGTEAFF
>TRBJ1-2|NA|NA|TRBV5-6
TGTGCCAGCAGCTTGGGTTCAGTGGGGTTGGGCTATGGCTACACCTTC
CASSLGSVGLGYGYTF
>TRBJ1-5|NA|NA|TRBV6-5
TGTGCCAGCAGTCCCTCGTGGTTTAGCAATCAGCCCCAGCATTTT
CASSPSWFSNQPQHF
>TRBJ2-2|NA|TRBD1|TRBV12-3/TRBV12-4
TGTGCCAGTGACAGGGTAAACACCGGGGAGCTGTTTTTT
CASDRVNTGELFF
>TRBJ1-2|NA|TRBD1|TRBV27
TGTGCCACCTCGAGGACAGGGGTACACTATGGCTACACCTTC
CATSRTGVHYGYTF
>TRBJ1-2|NA|TRBD1|TRBV10-2
TGCGCCAGCAGGCGGGGACAGGGGGCAGATTATGGCTACACCTTC
CASRRGQGADYGYTF
>TRBJ1-6|NA|NA|TRBV7-3
TGTGCCAGCAGCTCGGCTAATTCACCCCTCCACTTT
CASSSANSPLHF
>TRBJ2-3|NA|NA|TRBV6-6
TGTGCCAGCAGTTACGGTACAGATACGCAGTATTTT
CASSYGTDTQYF
>TRBJ1-1|few|NA|TRBV29-1
TGCAGCGTTGATCAGGGAAGGAGGAGGAACACTGAAGCTTTCTTT
CSVDQGRRRNTEAFF
>TRBJ2-7|NA|NA|TRBV2
TGTGCCATTGGGTCGGGACTCTCCTACGAGCAGTACTTC
CAIGSGLSYEQYF
>TRBJ1-1|few|TRBD1|TRBV29-1
TGCAGCGTCCAGACAGGGGAGTTGGCTGAAGCTTTCTTT
CSVQTGELAEAFF
>TRBJ2-7|NA|NA|TRBV29-1
TGCAGCGTGCCCCATGGGCAGGCCCCCTACGAGCAGTACTTC
CSVPHGQAPYEQYF
>TRBJ2-3|NA|TRBD1|TRBV5-4
TGTGCCAGCACGGACAGGGGCACAGATACGCAGTATTTT
CASTDRGTDTQYF
>TRBJ1-3|NA|NA|TRBV3-1/TRBV3-2
TGTGCCAGCAGCCTGCTCAGCTCTGGAAACACCATATATTTT
CASSLLSSGNTIYF
>TRBJ1-5|NA|TRBD1|TRBV5-1
TGCGCCAGCAGTCCGGGACAGGCATCGGGTCAGCCCCAGCATTTT
CASSPGQASGQPQHF